The sequence of this T cell receptor beta chain was determined in a study of human T cells and chemical hapten exposure. As for the study in general: Each patient's scalp received weekly diphenylcyclopropenone throughout the roughly 25-week study.

The time point denotes: patch test 1, 2 weeks after DPC sensitization. The treatment is: therapeutic diphenylcyclopropenone sensitization with weekly scalp DPC. Unfractionated whole blood was the source of the extracted total RNA. This CDR3 region has 14 residues. V lost 5 bases to trimming and J lost 3 bases, with 14 bases between them. Authors' processing steps: Sampled TCR counts reached a median of around 94,000 per sample, with values ranging from about 23,224 to 700,000. Each CDR3 protein gets one entry after TCRdb re-called the RACE reads with MiXCR. The authors' filters were not applied to this entry. The table records over 50,000 distinct CDR3 sequences, roughly 11% of them present only once.

Specimen: whole blood, collected in connection with sensitization to the hapten diphenylcyclopropenone (DPC). The V gene is TRBV12-3 or TRBV12-4, the J gene TRBJ2-7; D unclear. The receptor was isolated from a woman in her thirties or forties with alopecia areata. Some clones in this sample may be carry-over from other donors' samples. The CDR3 here is CASSGVRSSYEQYF. The CDR3 DNA reads as TGTGCCAGCAGTGGGGTCAGGAGTAGCTACGAGCAGTACTTC.